This TCR beta chain was sequenced for a study of cytomegalovirus exposure and HLA in healthy donors. Background on the study: Researchers previously reported finding fewer than 140 million unique TCR beta sequences from around 200 million T cells. Study results and caveats: CMV antigen specificity was confirmed in vitro for three CMV-associated chains.

Primers for the PCR totalled 60 Vbeta and 13 Jbeta. Data came from immunoSEQ multiplex PCR; TCRdb stores just in-frame clones and leaves some out. The table shows 190,000 or so clones, with around 75% occurring only once. For this clone: The antigen is not known.

This TCR derives from a male donor in good health and CMV-seropositive. Sequencing was performed on PBMCs.

The CDR3 DNA reads TGTGCCAGTACCCGACTCGAGCCCTATCAGCCCCAGCATTTT. Protein product: CASTRLEPYQPQHF. The rearrangement uses TRBV19 and TRBJ1-5; no clear D gene. The CDR3 spans 14 residues. Germline V CDR1 and CDR2: LNHDA, SQIVND (reference sequence). V lost 7 bases to trimming and J lost 5 bases, with 15 bases between them.